This T cell receptor (beta chain) was recorded in a study of control samples from healthy donors and cancer patients. This clone occurred once. Profiling relied on immunoSEQ multiplex PCR, and the TCRdb table lists in-frame clones only, not all of them. The sample includes about 100,000 clones, just under 85% seen only once; the top ten take around 6.4%. The receptor was isolated from a man aged 18 to 30 in good health. The sequencing input was blood.

Written as DNA, the CDR3 is TGTGCCAGCAGCCCGGGAGGTGGGTGGCAGCTATACACTGAAGCTTTCTTT. Protein: CASSPGGGWQLYTEAFF. The chain uses TRBV5-6 and TRBJ1-1; D gene ambiguous. This CDR3 comprises 17 residues. Germline V gene sequence: CDR1 SGHDT, CDR2 YYEEEE. The V and J ends lost 4 bases and 3 bases respectively, with 22 bases between them. Drawing the rest from reference TRBV5-6 and TRBJ1-1, the complete variable domain is DAGVTQSPTHLIKTRGQQVTLRCSPKSGHDTVSWYQQALGQGPQFIFQYYEEEERQRGNFPDRFSGHQFPNYSSELNVNALLLGDSALYLCASSPGGGWQLYTEAFFGQGTRLTVV.